The present T cell receptor (beta chain) was sequenced within a study of PD-L1 blockade in urothelial cancer. Study-wide context: Blood analyses occurred 3 weeks (second dose) and 6 weeks post treatment start.

Germline CDR1 is SGHVS and CDR2 is FQNEAQ. This CDR3 is 15 amino acids long. Trimming removed 6 bases from V and 2 bases from J, with 14 bases in between. TCRdb's copy holds only in-frame clones and misses some; the assay was immunoSEQ multiplex PCR. The sample records approximately 83,000 clones, roughly 83% being singletons. Documented time point: peripheral blood 6 weeks after treatment start. Patients each gave 1 to 8 samples, pretreatment and on-treatment. The sequence came from a man between 65 and 79 years old with urothelial cancer. The sample consisted of PBMCs, taken around atezolizumab (anti-PD-L1) treatment. The chain couples TRBV7-8 to TRBJ1-5; tentatively, D is TRBD1 (6 bases). CDR3 loop: CASSPGVLGNQPQHF. The CDR3 region has the DNA TGTGCCAGCAGTCCAGGGGTCTTGGGCAATCAGCCCCAGCATTTT.